The entry below describes one T cell receptor (beta chain). Antigen specificity is unknown. This sample is part of a study of T cell repertoires in cytomegalovirus infection. Whole-study context: CMV infection together with matching HLA type was indicated by public TCR beta signatures.

CDR3 length equals 15 residues. V lost 0 bases and J lost 0, with 9 bases in between. Germline V gene data show CDR1 as DFQATT and CDR2 as SNEGSKA (reference sequence). TCRdb called the reads again in MiXCR, with one record for every CDR3 protein. The sample has 100,000 to 150,000 distinct CDR3 sequences, more than 25% seen once. The sample here was CD8+ T cells from cultured PBMCs, taken from culture after CMV antigen stimulation. V usage is TRBV20-1 and J usage is TRBJ2-1, with D perhaps TRBD2 (5 bases). The source is a human donor in good health (CMV status not recorded). Some clones in this sample may be carry-over from other donors' samples. Written as DNA, the CDR3 is TGCAGTGCTAGAGACAACCGGGGCTCCTACAATGAGCAGTTCTTC. This translates into CSARDNRGSYNEQFF.